This is a list of T cell receptor beta chains from one sample in a study of T cell responses to AZD1222 COVID-19 vaccine. Clones were read by immunoSEQ multiplex PCR, and TCRdb kept only the in-frame ones, dropping some. The sample has about 150,000 clones; around 87% are singletons. The sample was peripheral blood, taken 28 days after the second AZD1222 dose. These receptors originate from an adult who received the AZD1222 COVID-19 vaccine. The CDR3 runs from the conserved cysteine through the conserved F or W. A D gene is named only where the DNA matches it firmly. For some rows the clone size is stated as once, few or many, or as a class when expanded; others skip it.

V: TRBV5-1
size: few
D: TRBD2
length: 16
J: TRBJ2-1
CDR3: CASSQTSGDSYNEQFF
DNA: TGCGCCAGCAGCCAGACTAGCGGAGACTCCTACAATGAGCAGTTCTTC

V: TRBV5-4
size: NA
D: NA
length: 13
J: TRBJ1-1
CDR3: CASSWPKNTEAFF
DNA: TGTGCCAGCAGCTGGCCAAAGAACACTGAAGCTTTCTTT

V: TRBV6-4
size: few
D: NA
length: 14
J: TRBJ2-2
CDR3: CASSPESLTGELFF
DNA: TGTGCCAGCAGTCCGGAATCACTGACCGGGGAGCTGTTTTTT

V: TRBV11-2
size: NA
D: NA
length: 12
J: TRBJ2-5
CDR3: CASSLVSETQYF
DNA: TGTGCCAGCAGCTTGGTGTCGGAGACCCAGTACTTC

V: TRBV5-5
size: NA
D: NA
length: 14
J: TRBJ1-4
CDR3: CASSSRGMVEKLFF
DNA: TGTGCCAGCAGCTCCAGGGGAATGGTTGAAAAACTGTTTTTT

V: TRBV5-1
size: NA
D: NA
length: 15
J: TRBJ2-2
CDR3: CASSTGVAGDGELFF
DNA: TGCGCCAGCAGCACAGGGGTCGCGGGGGACGGGGAGCTGTTTTTT

V: TRBV28
size: NA
D: TRBD2
length: 16
J: TRBJ2-1
CDR3: CASSPWASGSRNEQFF
DNA: TGTGCCAGCAGTCCCTGGGCTAGCGGGAGTAGGAATGAGCAGTTCTTC

V: TRBV6-4
size: NA
D: NA
length: 12
J: TRBJ1-5
CDR3: CASSERNQPQHF
DNA: TGTGCCAGCAGTGAACGCAATCAGCCCCAGCATTTT

V: TRBV15
size: NA
D: TRBD1
length: 17
J: TRBJ2-5
CDR3: CATSRDSTGQGGETQYF
DNA: TGTGCCACCAGCAGAGATAGTACGGGACAGGGGGGAGAGACCCAGTACTTC

V: TRBV18
size: NA
D: NA
length: 12
J: TRBJ2-7
CDR3: CASSRPGGTAAF
DNA: TGTGCCAGCTCACGCCCGGGCGGGACGGCAGCGTTC

V: TRBV24-1
size: NA
D: TRBD2
length: 16
J: TRBJ2-1
CDR3: CATSTPLAGVSDEQFF
DNA: TGTGCCACCAGCACCCCACTAGCGGGAGTATCGGATGAGCAGTTCTTC

V: TRBV19
size: few
D: NA
length: 14
J: TRBJ1-3
CDR3: CASRDRAPGNTIYF
DNA: TGTGCCAGTAGGGACAGAGCCCCTGGAAACACCATATATTTT

V: TRBV27
size: NA
D: NA
length: 13
J: TRBJ1-6
CDR3: CASSPRLGSPLHF
DNA: TGTGCCAGCAGCCCACGACTGGGTTCACCCCTCCACTTT

V: TRBV6-1
size: many
D: NA
length: 17
J: TRBJ1-2
CDR3: CASSEVPPGFLSHGYTF
DNA: TGTGCCAGCAGTGAAGTTCCCCCGGGTTTTCTATCCCATGGCTACACCTTC

V: TRBV28
size: NA
D: TRBD1
length: 12
J: TRBJ1-4
CDR3: CASLDRVEKLFF
DNA: TGTGCTTCACTTGACAGGGTTGAAAAACTGTTTTTT

V: TRBV7-3
size: NA
D: NA
length: 15
J: TRBJ2-3
CDR3: CASSLRGQVTDTQYF
DNA: TGTGCCAGCAGCTTACGGGGGCAGGTGACAGATACGCAGTATTTT

V: TRBV5-4
size: NA
D: NA
length: 14
J: TRBJ1-2
CDR3: CASSRSGTDSGYTF
DNA: TGTGCCAGCAGCCGCTCCGGGACGGACTCGGGCTACACCTTC

V: TRBV5-5
size: NA
D: NA
length: 12
J: TRBJ2-2
CDR3: CASTIYTGELFF
DNA: TGTGCCAGCACCATCTACACCGGGGAGCTGTTTTTT

V: TRBV27
size: NA
D: NA
length: 18
J: TRBJ1-1
CDR3: CASSLTPLSGQVNTEAFF
DNA: TGTGCCAGCAGTTTAACACCCCTCTCCGGTCAGGTGAACACTGAAGCTTTCTTT

V: TRBV7-9
size: NA
D: TRBD1
length: 14
J: TRBJ1-1
CDR3: CASSLGQGVTEAFF
DNA: TGTGCCAGCAGCTTAGGACAGGGGGTCACTGAAGCTTTCTTT

V: TRBV28
size: NA
D: NA
length: 14
J: TRBJ2-5
CDR3: CASSLGDSEETQYF
DNA: TGTGCCAGCAGTTTAGGTGACAGCGAAGAGACCCAGTACTTC

V: TRBV25-1
size: NA
D: TRBD1
length: 12
J: TRBJ1-2
CDR3: CASSGQGSGYTF
DNA: TGTGCCAGCAGTGGACAGGGTTCTGGCTACACCTTC

V: TRBV4-3
size: NA
D: NA
length: 17
J: TRBJ2-2
CDR3: CASSQDLGGANTGELFF
DNA: TGCGCCAGCAGCCAAGATCTGGGGGGGGCCAACACCGGGGAGCTGTTTTTT

V: TRBV2
size: NA
D: NA
length: 15
J: TRBJ1-4
CDR3: CASNPRGATNEKLFF
DNA: TGTGCCAGCAACCCTCGAGGTGCAACTAATGAAAAACTGTTTTTT

V: TRBV9
size: NA
D: TRBD2
length: 16
J: TRBJ2-3
CDR3: CASSVASGRATDTQYF
DNA: TGTGCCAGCAGCGTAGCCAGCGGGAGGGCTACAGATACGCAGTATTTT

V: TRBV7-8
size: NA
D: NA
length: 13
J: TRBJ1-3
CDR3: CASSLGGTNTIYF
DNA: TGTGCCAGCAGCTTAGGCGGGACAAACACCATATATTTT

V: TRBV28
size: NA
D: TRBD1
length: 15
J: TRBJ1-2
CDR3: CATGTGGARGYGYTF
DNA: TGTGCGACGGGGACAGGGGGCGCTAGGGGCTATGGCTACACCTTC

V: TRBV6-1
size: NA
D: TRBD1
length: 17
J: TRBJ2-6
CDR3: CASSDRGLGSGANVLTF
DNA: TGTGCCAGCAGTGACAGGGGGCTAGGCTCTGGGGCCAACGTCCTGACTTTC

V: TRBV28
size: NA
D: NA
length: 15
J: TRBJ2-7
CDR3: CASSLNRRDSYEQYF
DNA: TGTGCCAGCAGTTTAAACAGACGTGACTCCTACGAGCAGTACTTC

V: TRBV7-2
size: NA
D: TRBD1
length: 14
J: TRBJ2-2
CDR3: CASSWNRGTGELFF
DNA: TGTGCCAGCAGCTGGAACAGGGGAACCGGGGAGCTGTTTTTT

V: TRBV6-2/TRBV6-3
size: NA
D: TRBD2
length: 15
J: TRBJ2-3
CDR3: CASSSGLAGGDTQYF
DNA: TGTGCCAGCAGCTCCGGACTAGCCGGAGGGGATACGCAGTATTTT

V: TRBV11-2
size: once
D: NA
length: 13
J: TRBJ2-7
CDR3: CASSFGSSYEQYF
DNA: TGTGCCAGCAGCTTTGGGAGCTCCTACGAGCAGTACTTC

V: TRBV28
size: NA
D: TRBD1
length: 15
J: TRBJ2-7
CDR3: CASSSQGASSYEQYF
DNA: TGTGCCAGCAGCTCACAGGGGGCAAGCTCCTACGAGCAGTACTTC

V: TRBV7-2
size: NA
D: TRBD2
length: 13
J: TRBJ2-7
CDR3: CASGWREGHEQYF
DNA: TGTGCCAGCGGATGGCGGGAGGGTCACGAGCAGTACTTC

V: TRBV14
size: NA
D: NA
length: 14
J: TRBJ1-1
CDR3: CASSILPGSTEAFF
DNA: TGTGCCAGCAGCATCCTACCAGGGTCCACTGAAGCTTTCTTT

V: TRBV7-3
size: NA
D: TRBD1
length: 14
J: TRBJ2-3
CDR3: CASSLTGKTDTQYF
DNA: TGTGCCAGCAGCTTGACAGGGAAGACAGATACGCAGTATTTT

V: TRBV9
size: NA
D: NA
length: 12
J: TRBJ2-5
CDR3: CASSLGEETQYF
DNA: TGTGCCAGCAGCCTAGGGGAGGAGACCCAGTACTTC

V: TRBV28
size: NA
D: TRBD1
length: 15
J: TRBJ1-1
CDR3: CASSPQGGRGTEAFF
DNA: TGTGCCAGCAGCCCCCAGGGGGGTAGGGGCACTGAAGCTTTCTTT

V: TRBV5-6
size: NA
D: TRBD1
length: 16
J: TRBJ1-5
CDR3: CASSLEDRIGNQPQHF
DNA: TGTGCCAGCAGCTTGGAGGACAGGATTGGCAATCAGCCCCAGCATTTT

V: TRBV5-1
size: NA
D: NA
length: 14
J: TRBJ1-2
CDR3: CASSRDGNNYGYTF
DNA: TGCGCCAGCAGCCGGGACGGAAATAACTATGGCTACACCTTC

V: TRBV28
size: NA
D: NA
length: 16
J: TRBJ1-5
CDR3: CASSPLKGVGNQPQHF
DNA: TGTGCCAGCAGCCCCCTCAAGGGAGTGGGCAATCAGCCCCAGCATTTT

V: TRBV9
size: once
D: NA
length: 15
J: TRBJ1-6
CDR3: CASSVGEGRSSPLHF
DNA: TGTGCCAGCAGCGTAGGGGAAGGTCGTAGTTCACCCCTCCACTTT

V: TRBV24-1
size: NA
D: NA
length: 18
J: TRBJ2-1
CDR3: CATSAEWVEIGNYNEQFF
DNA: TGTGCCACCAGTGCCGAGTGGGTAGAGATAGGTAACTACAATGAGCAGTTCTTC

V: TRBV15
size: NA
D: TRBD2
length: 16
J: TRBJ2-7
CDR3: CATSRDGAGRLYEQYF
DNA: TGTGCCACCAGCAGAGATGGAGCCGGGAGGCTGTACGAGCAGTACTTC

V: TRBV6-2/TRBV6-3
size: once
D: TRBD2
length: 18
J: TRBJ2-1
CDR3: CASSYSRTESGRRNEQFF
DNA: TGTGCCAGCAGTTACTCTCGGACGGAAAGCGGGAGAAGAAATGAGCAGTTCTTC

V: TRBV11-3
size: NA
D: NA
length: 15
J: TRBJ1-2
CDR3: CASSLTARTYRGYTF
DNA: TGTGCCAGCAGCTTAACGGCGCGGACGTATAGGGGCTACACCTTC

V: TRBV28
size: once
D: NA
length: 12
J: TRBJ2-7
CDR3: CASSNRAYEQYF
DNA: TGTGCCAGCTCGAACAGGGCCTACGAGCAGTACTTC

V: TRBV24-1
size: NA
D: NA
length: 16
J: TRBJ2-3
CDR3: CATSANLGQGTDTQYF
DNA: TGTGCCACCAGTGCCAATCTCGGGCAGGGCACAGATACGCAGTATTTT

V: TRBV2
size: NA
D: NA
length: 16
J: TRBJ2-1
CDR3: CASRMGWQSSYNEQFF
DNA: TGTGCCAGCAGGATGGGGTGGCAGAGCTCCTACAATGAGCAGTTCTTC

V: TRBV6-5
size: NA
D: NA
length: 14
J: TRBJ1-5
CDR3: CASSNQGSNQPQHF
DNA: TGTGCCAGCAGTAACCAGGGTAGCAATCAGCCCCAGCATTTT

V: TRBV6-6
size: once
D: TRBD1
length: 11
J: TRBJ1-1
CDR3: CASVGQEIAFF
DNA: TGTGCCAGCGTCGGACAGGAGATAGCTTTCTTT

V: TRBV7-2
size: NA
D: TRBD2
length: 16
J: TRBJ2-2
CDR3: CASSLVASGSTGELFF
DNA: TGTGCCAGCAGCTTAGTAGCTAGCGGGAGCACCGGGGAGCTGTTTTTT

V: TRBV5-1
size: NA
D: NA
length: 14
J: TRBJ2-1
CDR3: CASSPAPEPAEQFF
DNA: TGCGCCAGCAGCCCGGCCCCAGAACCGGCTGAGCAGTTCTTC

V: TRBV28
size: once
D: TRBD1
length: 17
J: TRBJ2-1
CDR3: CANDRGPGQYFYNEQFF
DNA: TGTGCCAACGACCGGGGCCCGGGACAGTATTTTTACAATGAGCAGTTCTTC

V: TRBV19
size: NA
D: TRBD1
length: 13
J: TRBJ2-7
CDR3: CASSRDREYEQYF
DNA: TGTGCCAGTAGTAGGGACAGGGAATACGAGCAGTACTTC

V: TRBV28
size: once
D: TRBD1
length: 16
J: TRBJ1-1
CDR3: CASRGPGTGEHTEAFF
DNA: TGTGCCAGCAGGGGACCAGGGACAGGTGAGCACACTGAAGCTTTCTTT